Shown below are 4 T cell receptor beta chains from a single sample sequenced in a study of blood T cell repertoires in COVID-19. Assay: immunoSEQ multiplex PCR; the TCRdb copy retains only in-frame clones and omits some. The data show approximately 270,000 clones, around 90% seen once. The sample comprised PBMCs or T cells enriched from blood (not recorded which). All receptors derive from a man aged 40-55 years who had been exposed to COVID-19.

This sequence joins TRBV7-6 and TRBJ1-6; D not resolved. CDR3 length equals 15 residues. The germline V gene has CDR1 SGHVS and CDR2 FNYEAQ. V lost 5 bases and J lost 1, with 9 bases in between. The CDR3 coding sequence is TGTGCCAGCAGCGTAGATCGGTCCTATAATTCACCCCTCCACTTT. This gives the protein CASSVDRSYNSPLHF.

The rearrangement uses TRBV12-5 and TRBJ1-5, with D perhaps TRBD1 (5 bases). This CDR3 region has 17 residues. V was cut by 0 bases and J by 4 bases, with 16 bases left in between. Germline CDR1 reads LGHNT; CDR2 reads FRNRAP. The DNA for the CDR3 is TGTGCTAGTGGTTTGGTACCCGACGGGGGGGGAAATCAGCCCCAGCATTTT. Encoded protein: CASGLVPDGGGNQPQHF.

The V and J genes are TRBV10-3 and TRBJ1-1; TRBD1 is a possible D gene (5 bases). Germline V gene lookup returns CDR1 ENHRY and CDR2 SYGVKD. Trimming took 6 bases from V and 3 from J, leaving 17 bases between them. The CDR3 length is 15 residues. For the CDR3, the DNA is TGTGCCATCAGAAGAGCAGGGTCGGCGGACACTGAAGCTTTCTTT. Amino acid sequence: CAIRRAGSADTEAFF.

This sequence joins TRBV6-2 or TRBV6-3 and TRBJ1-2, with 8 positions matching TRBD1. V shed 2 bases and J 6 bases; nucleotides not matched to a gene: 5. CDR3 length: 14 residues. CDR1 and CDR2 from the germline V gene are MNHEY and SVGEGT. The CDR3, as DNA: TGTGCCAGCAGTTACGGACAGGGAATCGATGGCTACACCTTC. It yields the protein CASSYGQGIDGYTF.